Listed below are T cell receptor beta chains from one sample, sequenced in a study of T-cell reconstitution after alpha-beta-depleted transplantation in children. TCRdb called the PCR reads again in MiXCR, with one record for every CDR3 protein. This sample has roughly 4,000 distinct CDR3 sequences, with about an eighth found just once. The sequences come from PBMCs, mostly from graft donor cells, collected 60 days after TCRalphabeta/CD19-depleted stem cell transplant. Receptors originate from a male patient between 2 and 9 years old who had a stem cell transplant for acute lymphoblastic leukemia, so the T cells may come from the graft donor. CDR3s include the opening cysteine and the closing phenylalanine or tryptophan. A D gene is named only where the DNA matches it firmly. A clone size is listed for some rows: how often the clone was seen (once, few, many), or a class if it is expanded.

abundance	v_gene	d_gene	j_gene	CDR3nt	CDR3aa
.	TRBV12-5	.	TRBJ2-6	TGTGCCACCTCCACGACGGGCCCCGGTTTCGGGGCCAACGTCCTGACTTTC	CATSTTGPGFGANVLTF
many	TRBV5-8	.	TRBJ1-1	TGTGCCAGCAGCCCTCGCAACTGGGGGGTCACTGAAGCTTTCTTT	CASSPRNWGVTEAFF
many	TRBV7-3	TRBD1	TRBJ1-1	TGTGCCAGCAGCTTACGGACAGGGAGCTTGAACACTGAAGCTTTCTTT	CASSLRTGSLNTEAFF
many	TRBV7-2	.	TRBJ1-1	TGTGCCAGCAGCTTAACAACCACTGAAGCTTTCTTT	CASSLTTTEAFF
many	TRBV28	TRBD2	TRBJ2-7	TGTGCCAGCAGTTTACGAGCGGGGGGGGCCTACGAGCAGTACTTC	CASSLRAGGAYEQYF
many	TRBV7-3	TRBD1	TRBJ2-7	TGTGCCAGCAGCTCACACGGGCGACAGGGAACAACCTACGAGCAGTACTTC	CASSSHGRQGTTYEQYF
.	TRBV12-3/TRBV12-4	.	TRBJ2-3	TGTGCCAGCAGTATGTCGGGGGAAACAGATACGCAGTATTTT	CASSMSGETDTQYF
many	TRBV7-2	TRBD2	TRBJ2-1	TGTGCCAGCAGCTCCGGGACTAGCGGGGGGGAGGAGCAGTTCTTC	CASSSGTSGGEEQFF
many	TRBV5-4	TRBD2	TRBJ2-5	TGTGCCAGCAGACTGGGGGCTAGCGGGGCCCAAGAGACCCAGTACTTC	CASRLGASGAQETQYF
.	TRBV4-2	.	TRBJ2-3	TGTGCCAGCGGCCCCGGGATTCTCGGGGCAGGATTAATCACAGATACGCAGTATTTT	CASGPGILGAGLITDTQYF
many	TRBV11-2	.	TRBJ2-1	TGTGCCAGCAGCTTAGTCGAAGGTAACAATGAGCAGTTCTTC	CASSLVEGNNEQFF
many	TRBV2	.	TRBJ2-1	TGTGCCAGCAGCCCTAGGGGCAGGACCAATGAGCAGTTCTTC	CASSPRGRTNEQFF
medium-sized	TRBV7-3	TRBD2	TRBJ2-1	TGTGCCAGCAGCTCCGCGACCGGGACTAGCGGGGGGGCCTCCTACAATGAGCAGTTCTTC	CASSSATGTSGGASYNEQFF
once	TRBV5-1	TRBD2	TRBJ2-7	TGCGCCAGCAGCCGGGGAGGGGCCTACGAGCAGTACTTC	CASSRGGAYEQYF
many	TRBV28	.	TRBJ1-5	TGTGCCAGCAGTTTCCCTCTGTTTTCTCTTACAGGTAGGGGGAATCAGCCCCAGCATTTT	CASSFPLFSLTGRGNQPQHF
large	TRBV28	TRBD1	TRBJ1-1	TGTGCCAGCAGTTCCGCAGACAGGGACACTGAAGCTTTCTTT	CASSSADRDTEAFF
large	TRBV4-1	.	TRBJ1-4	TGCGCCAGCAGCCAAGATGACGTCAGTTGGGAAAAACTGTTTTTT	CASSQDDVSWEKLFF
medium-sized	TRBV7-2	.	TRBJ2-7	TGTGCCAGCAGCTTAAGACGGGGGGCCCTCTACGAGCAGTACTTC	CASSLRRGALYEQYF
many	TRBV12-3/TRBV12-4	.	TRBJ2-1	TGTGCCAGCAGTTTAGCGGGGGGCTACAATGAGCAGTTCTTC	CASSLAGGYNEQFF
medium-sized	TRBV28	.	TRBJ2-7	TGTGCCAGCAGTTTATCCCCACCTGACGAGCAGTACTTC	CASSLSPPDEQYF
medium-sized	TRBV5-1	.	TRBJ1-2	TGCGCCAGCAGAGGCCAGAACTATGGCTACACCTTC	CASRGQNYGYTF
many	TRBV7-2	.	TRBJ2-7	TGTGCCAGCAGCTCTTGGGGGGGGGCGGGGGAGCAGTACTTC	CASSSWGGAGEQYF
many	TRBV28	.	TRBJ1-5	TGTGCCAGCAGCCTGGACTGGACCCCCAATCAGCCCCAGCATTTT	CASSLDWTPNQPQHF
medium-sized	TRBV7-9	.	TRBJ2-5	TGTGCCAGCAGCCCCTGGGTTGCGGGCCAAGAGACCCAGTACTTC	CASSPWVAGQETQYF
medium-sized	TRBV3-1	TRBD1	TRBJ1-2	TGTGCCAGCAGTCTAGACAGGGATGGTGGCTACACCTTC	CASSLDRDGGYTF
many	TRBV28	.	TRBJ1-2	TGTGCCAGCAGTTTACGGCAGGGAAACTATGGCTACACCTTC	CASSLRQGNYGYTF
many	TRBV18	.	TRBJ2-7	TGTGCCAGCTCTGGGACTTTCTACGAGCAGTACTTC	CASSGTFYEQYF
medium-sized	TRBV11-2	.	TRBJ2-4	TGTGCCAGCAGCACTAGGACGGGACCGCGTTTCTTC	CASSTRTGPRFF
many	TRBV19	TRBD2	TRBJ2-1	TGTGCCAGTAGCTACTTTGCGGGAGGGCGGAATGAGCAGTTCTTC	CASSYFAGGRNEQFF
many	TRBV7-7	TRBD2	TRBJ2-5	TGTGCTAGCAGCCCTGGACTAGCGGGAGAAGAGACCCAGTACTTC	CASSPGLAGEETQYF
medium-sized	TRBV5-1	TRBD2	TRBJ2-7	TGCGCCAGCAGCCCCCCTTCGCCTATAACTCTAGCGGGAGCCTTCTACGAGCAGTACTTC	CASSPPSPITLAGAFYEQYF
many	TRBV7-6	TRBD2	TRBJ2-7	TGTGCCAGCAGCTTCGGTGAGCGGGATGACGAGCAGTACTTC	CASSFGERDDEQYF
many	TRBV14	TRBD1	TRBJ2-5	TGTGCCAGCAGCCACTCCGGGACAGGGGAAAAGACCCAGTACTTC	CASSHSGTGEKTQYF
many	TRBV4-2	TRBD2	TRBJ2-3	TGTGCCATCAGCCCCGGGCCTAGCGGGGCAGGATTAATCACAGATACGCAGTATTTT	CAISPGPSGAGLITDTQYF
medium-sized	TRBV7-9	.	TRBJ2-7	TGTGCCAGCAGCTTAGTGGCCCCCTGGTCTTCCTACGAGCAGTACTTC	CASSLVAPWSSYEQYF
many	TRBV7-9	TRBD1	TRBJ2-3	TGTGCCAGCAGCTTAGGGACAGGGAGCACAGATACGCAGTATTTT	CASSLGTGSTDTQYF
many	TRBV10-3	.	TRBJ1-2	TGTGCCATCAGTGAGTCAGGGTCGGGCTATGGCTACACCTTC	CAISESGSGYGYTF
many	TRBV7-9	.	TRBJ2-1	TGTGCCAGCAGCTTAGATGGCACGTCCTACAATGAGCAGTTCTTC	CASSLDGTSYNEQFF
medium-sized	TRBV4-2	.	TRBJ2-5	TGTGCCAGCAGCCAAGACGGTATTGGAGAGACCCAGTACTTC	CASSQDGIGETQYF
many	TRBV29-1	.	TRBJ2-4	TGCAGCGTTGAAGATATTAGAGGGGGCGCGGGGAAAAACATTCAGTACTTC	CSVEDIRGGAGKNIQYF
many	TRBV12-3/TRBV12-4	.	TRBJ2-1	TGTGCCAGCAGTCCGGGTGGGGGGGGTCAGGGGGAGCAGTTCTTC	CASSPGGGGQGEQFF
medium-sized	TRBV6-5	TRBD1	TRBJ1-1	TGTGCCAGCAGTTACGTCAGGGGGCGGGGCACTGAAGCTTTCTTT	CASSYVRGRGTEAFF
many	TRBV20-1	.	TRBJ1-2	TGCAGTGCTAGAGATGTTGCGGGGGAAGCTAACTATGGCTACACCTTC	CSARDVAGEANYGYTF
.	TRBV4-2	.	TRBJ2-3	TGTGCCAGCAGCCCCGGGATCCTCTGGGCAGGATTAATCACAGATACGCAGTATTTT	CASSPGILWAGLITDTQYF
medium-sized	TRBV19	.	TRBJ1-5	TGTGCCAGTAGTATAGGATCTTCTAGCAATCAGCCCCAGCATTTT	CASSIGSSSNQPQHF
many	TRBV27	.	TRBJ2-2	TGTGCCAGCAGCGGGATGGGACACGGAGGCACCGGGGAGCTGTTTTTT	CASSGMGHGGTGELFF
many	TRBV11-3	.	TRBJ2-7	TGTGCCAGCAGCTTAGCCGCGGGCAACGAGCAGTACTTC	CASSLAAGNEQYF
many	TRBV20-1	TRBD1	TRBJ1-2	TGCAGTGCTAGAGCGCGGGACAGTTTTTATGGCTACACCTTC	CSARARDSFYGYTF
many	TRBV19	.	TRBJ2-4	TGTGCCAGCTCCGGACTTTCCCTAGCCAAAAACATTCAGTACTTC	CASSGLSLAKNIQYF
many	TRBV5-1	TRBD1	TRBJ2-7	TGCGCCAGCAGCGATGCCTGCGGACAGGGGGCACTTGCCTCCTACGAGCAGTACTTC	CASSDACGQGALASYEQYF
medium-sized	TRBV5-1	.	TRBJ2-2	TGCGCCAGCAGCTTGAGAACGTCCGATAACGGGGAGCTGTTTTTT	CASSLRTSDNGELFF
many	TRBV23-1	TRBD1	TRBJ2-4	TGCGCCCCTTTTGGGACAGGTCTCTCAAACATTCAGTACTTC	CAPFGTGLSNIQYF
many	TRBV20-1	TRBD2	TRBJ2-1	TGCAGTGCTTATAAACTAGCGGAGCAGTTCTTC	CSAYKLAEQFF
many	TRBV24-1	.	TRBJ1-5	TGTGCCACCAGTGATTTGCGGGGAGTTCCCTATAGCAATCAGCCCCAGCATTTT	CATSDLRGVPYSNQPQHF
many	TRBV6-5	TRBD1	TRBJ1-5	TGTGCCAGCAGTTACCTGATCGTATACCCCGGACAGGGGAATCAGCCCCAGCATTTT	CASSYLIVYPGQGNQPQHF
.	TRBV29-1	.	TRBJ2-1	TGCAGCGTTGAGGGGACGTCTTACAATGAGCAGTTCTTC	CSVEGTSYNEQFF
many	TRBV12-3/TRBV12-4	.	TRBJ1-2	TGTGCCAGCAGTCCACTCGGACATTTCTATGGCTACACCTTC	CASSPLGHFYGYTF
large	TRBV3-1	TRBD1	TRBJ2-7	TGTGCCAGCAGCCGTGGACAGGGAACCTACGAGCAGTACTTC	CASSRGQGTYEQYF
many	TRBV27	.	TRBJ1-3	TGTGCCAGCAGCTACACAGGTGACTCTGGAAACACCATATATTTT	CASSYTGDSGNTIYF
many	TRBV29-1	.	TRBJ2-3	TGCAGCGTTAAAGGGAGACTCACAGATACGCAGTATTTT	CSVKGRLTDTQYF